This T cell receptor beta chain was observed in a study of OX40 agonist ivuxolimab in advanced cancers. This clone is a singleton in its sample. Here immunoSEQ multiplex PCR was the method, and the copy in TCRdb shows in-frame clones only, minus some. This table holds roughly 92,000 clones, 87% found once. This CDR3 has 15 residues. Trimming left V 0 bases short and J 9 bases short, with 15 bases between. Germline V lookup: CDR1 LNHDA, CDR2 SQIVND (reference sequence). Sequencing used CD4+ or CD8+ T cells sorted from blood, obtained in a trial of the OX40 agonist ivuxolimab. The TCR sequence derives from an adult with an advanced solid tumor such as melanoma, head and neck, liver or kidney cancer. V usage is TRBV19 and J usage is TRBJ2-4; D ambiguous. CDR3 residues: CASSIDLSAKGIQYF. CDR3 in DNA: TGTGCCAGTAGTATAGATCTCTCCGCGAAGGGCATTCAGTACTTC.